This TCR beta chain was obtained from a study of T cell repertoires in cytomegalovirus infection. Study overall: Shared public TCR beta signatures pointed to both CMV infection and a matching HLA type.

About this clonotype: Its antigen is as yet unknown.

This CDR3 contains 16 residues. V was trimmed by 1 base and J by 0 bases, leaving 13 bases between them. TCRdb ran MiXCR on the reads and lists one entry per CDR3 protein. Of around 78,000 distinct CDR3 sequences in the sample, roughly a quarter were seen once. The receptor comes from a human donor in good health (CMV status not recorded). Some clones in this sample may be carry-over from other donors' samples. The V gene is TRBV12-3 or TRBV12-4, the J gene TRBJ2-7, with D possibly matching TRBD1 (6 bases). Sequences were derived from CD8+ T cells from cultured PBMCs, sampled from culture after CMV antigen stimulation. CDR3 sequence reads: CASSLVQGPSSYEQYF. In DNA, the CDR3 is TGTGCCAGCAGTTTAGTTCAGGGGCCGAGCTCCTACGAGCAGTACTTC.